The 28 T cell receptor beta chains below all came from one sample that was sequenced in a study of Ad26.COV2.S vaccination and SARS-CoV-2 variants. Measured with immunoSEQ multiplex PCR; TCRdb has only the in-frame clones, and not every one. This repertoire shows a few hundred thousand clones, over 75% found once; its top ten account for 1.5% to 2%. Stated treatment: roughly 18 received Ad26.COV2.S at low or high dose, single or two shots; roughly five received placebo; per-sample allocation not given. It was on day 63 after the first vaccine or placebo injection that samples were taken. This sample comprised peripheral blood, obtained in a trial of Ad26.COV2.S vaccine versus placebo. The receptor source for this set is a person aged 18 to 59 who received the Ad26.COV2.S COVID-19 vaccine or a placebo.

CDR3 DNA: TGTGCCAGCTCAGGCGGGATGAACACTGAAGCTTTCTTT. Translating gives CASSGGMNTEAFF. V gene TRBV18 combines with J gene TRBJ1-1; no clear D. In germline, CDR1 is KGHSH, CDR2 LQKENI. This CDR3 is 13 amino acids long. V shed 5 bases and J shed 0 bases, with 7 bases lying between them.

The rearrangement joins TRBV3-1 (or the pseudogene TRBV3-2) to TRBJ2-7; D may be TRBD2 (6 bases). The germline V gene has CDR1 LGHDT and CDR2 YNNKEL (reference sequence). V was trimmed by 1 base and J by 2 bases, leaving 9 bases between them. The CDR3 is made up of 14 amino acids. As DNA, the CDR3 is TGTGCCAGCAGCCAAGGTGCGGGAACCTACGAGCAGTACTTC. It specifies CASSQGAGTYEQYF.

This rearrangement joins TRBV6-5 to TRBJ2-2, with D perhaps TRBD1 or TRBD2 (6 bases each). Germline CDR1 is MNHEY and CDR2 is SVGAGI. V was clipped by 6 bases and J by 6 bases, with 11 bases between them. There are 13 residues in the CDR3. This CDR3 is CASSGGGAGELFF. The CDR3 coding sequence is TGTGCCAGCAGCGGGGGCGGGGCCGGGGAGCTGTTTTTT.

This clone was observed a single time. The J gene is TRBJ2-2, the V gene TRBV6-5, with D perhaps given as TRBD1 or TRBD2 (5 bases each). This CDR3 is built from 14 residues. V lost 6 bases and J 0 bases, leaving 8 bases between the germline ends. CDR1 is MNHEY, CDR2 SVGAGI, per germline. CDR3 nucleotide sequence: TGTGCCAGCAGAGGGACGGCGAACACCGGGGAGCTGTTTTTT. Its translation is CASRGTANTGELFF.

J is TRBJ1-4 and V is TRBV5-5, with D perhaps matching TRBD1 (5 bases). V lost 4 bases and J lost 7, with 20 bases in between. The CDR3 loop spans 16 amino acids. Germline CDR1 reads SGHKS; CDR2 reads YYEKEE (reference sequence). In DNA, the CDR3 is TGTGCCAGCAGCCTCCCCTCTATCGGGGGAGGTGAAAAACTGTTTTTT. It specifies CASSLPSIGGGEKLFF. The variable domain in full, completed from reference TRBV5-5 and TRBJ1-4, reads DAGVTQSPTHLIKTRGQQVTLRCSPISGHKSVSWYQQVLGQGPQFIFQYYEKEERGRGNFPDRFSARQFPNYSSELNVNALLLGDSALYLCASSLPSIGGGEKLFFGSGTQLSVL.

The gene calls are TRBV12-3 or TRBV12-4 and TRBJ2-7, with D unresolved. The CDR3 covers 11 residues. V was cut by 6 bases and J by 5 bases, with 8 bases left in between. CDR3 sequence reads: CASSTFNEQYF. In DNA, the CDR3 is TGTGCCAGCAGCACCTTTAACGAGCAGTACTTC.

V gene TRBV7-2 combines with J gene TRBJ2-5, with TRBD1 matching 7 bases. Germline CDR1 and CDR2: SGHTA and FQGNSA. Trimming removed 2 bases from V and 5 bases from J; junction bases left unmatched: 8. The CDR3 is made up of 15 amino acids. DNA of the CDR3: TGTGCCAGCAGCTTAAACCGAGGGGGCCGGGAGACCCAGTACTTC. Its protein product is CASSLNRGGRETQYF.

This clone was seen a single time. The rearrangement uses TRBV7-9 and TRBJ2-2; TRBD2 aligns across 8 bases. Germline trimming cut 5 bases from V and 7 bases from J; bases unmatched to any gene: 12. CDR1 and CDR2 from the germline V gene are SEHNR and FQNEAQ (reference sequence). This CDR3 is 16 amino acids long. The CDR3 loop reads CASSPGISGAGGELFF. In DNA, the CDR3 is TGTGCCAGCAGCCCGGGCATTAGCGGGGCCGGCGGGGAGCTGTTTTTT.

This rearrangement joins TRBV6-5 to TRBJ1-1; TRBD1 is a possible D gene (6 bases). Germline CDR1 reads MNHEY; CDR2 reads SVGAGI. The CDR3 has 12 amino acids. V gave up 2 bases and J gave up 7 bases, with 8 bases separating them. The CDR3 coding sequence is TGTGCCAGCAGTTACGGACAGAGTGAAGCTTTCTTT. It is translated as CASSYGQSEAFF.

This clone appeared a few times. V usage is TRBV24-1 and J usage is TRBJ2-1, with a possible D match to TRBD2 (6 bases). The CDR3 spans 15 residues. Germline-derived CDR1 and CDR2 are KGHDR and SFDVKD. Deletions cut 7 bases from V and 5 bases from J, with 17 bases between. The CDR3 sequence is CATSALGGMNNEQFF. The DNA for the CDR3 is TGTGCCACCAGCGCCCTTGGGGGGATGAACAATGAGCAGTTCTTC.

As for this clone: Only one base separates this from a far larger clonotype, so it likely reflects a read error. This sample also contains other DNA sequences that code for the same CDR3. This rearrangement joins TRBV6-5 to TRBJ2-7; no firm D call. Germline V gene lookup returns CDR1 MNHEY and CDR2 SVGAGI. The CDR3 covers 11 residues. The CDR3 DNA reads TGTGCCAGCAGTAACTCCTACGAGCAGTACTTC. Protein: CASSNSYEQYF.

This clone was picked up a small number of times. The chain recombines TRBV4-2 with TRBJ2-1; tentative D call: TRBD2 (6 bases). The CDR3 runs to 15 residues. Germline V gene sequence: CDR1 LGHNA, CDR2 YNFKEQ. V was shortened by 1 base and J by 8 bases, with 15 bases between the two germline ends. The CDR3 loop reads CASSQVAWRVDEQFF. CDR3 sequence (DNA): TGTGCCAGCAGCCAAGTAGCCTGGAGGGTCGATGAGCAGTTCTTC.

This chain's CDR3 is CASIGMGTGELFF. CDR3 nucleotides: TGTGCCAGCATTGGGATGGGCACCGGGGAGCTGTTTTTT. The chain couples TRBV2 to TRBJ2-2; D gene uncertain. Germline CDR1 and CDR2: SNHLY and FYNNEI. V gave up 7 bases and J gave up 4 bases, with 10 bases separating them. There are 13 residues in the CDR3.

The chain combines TRBV2 with TRBJ1-2; D is uncertain. V shed 2 bases and J shed 13 bases, with 14 bases lying between them. Germline loops: CDR1 SNHLY, CDR2 FYNNEI. The CDR3 has 12 amino acids. In nucleotides, the CDR3 is TGTGCCAGCAGTGAACTGCGACCCGGTTCCACCTTC. Translated, it gives CASSELRPGSTF.

This clone has just one count. This chain links TRBV7-2 with TRBJ2-5; D is perhaps TRBD2 (6 bases). The V end was cut by 5 bases, the J end by 6 bases, with 16 bases between. Looked up from germline, CDR1 is SGHTA and CDR2 is FQGNSA. The CDR3 loop spans 14 amino acids. CDR3 nucleotides: TGTGCCAGCAGCCCTCCCCGGGAGCCGAAGACCCAGTACTTC. Amino acids: CASSPPREPKTQYF. Full variable domain (remainder filled in from reference TRBV7-2 and TRBJ2-5): GAGVSQSPSNKVTEKGKDVELRCDPISGHTALYWYRQSLGQGLEFLIYFQGNSAPDKSGLPSDRFSAERTGGSVSTLTIQRTQQEDSAVYLCASSPPREPKTQYFGPGTRLLVL.

This clone came up once. V is TRBV5-5 and J is TRBJ2-5, with D tentatively TRBD2 (6 bases). V was trimmed by 2 bases and J by 3 bases, leaving 11 bases between them. CDR3 length equals 14 residues. Germline V gives CDR1 SGHKS, CDR2 YYEKEE (reference sequence). The CDR3 protein is CASSFPGVKETQYF. CDR3 DNA sequence: TGTGCCAGCAGCTTCCCGGGGGTAAAAGAGACCCAGTACTTC.

The chain carries TRBV7-3 and TRBJ2-5; D gene uncertain. CDR1 is SGHTA, CDR2 FQGTGA, per germline. The V end lost 2 bases, the J end lost 4 bases, and 8 bases lay between the germline ends. This CDR3 has 13 residues. Here the CDR3 DNA reads TGTGCCAGCAGCTTATCAGGATTAGAGACCCAGTACTTC. It encodes CASSLSGLETQYF.

This sequence joins TRBV3-1 (or the pseudogene TRBV3-2) and TRBJ2-2; a weak D match, TRBD1 (5 bases). CDR3 length equals 14 residues. The V and J ends lost 2 bases and 1 base respectively, with 5 bases between them. Germline V lookup: CDR1 LGHDT, CDR2 YNNKEL (reference sequence). The CDR3 spells CASSQQGNTGELFF. Here the CDR3 DNA reads TGTGCCAGCAGCCAACAGGGGAACACCGGGGAGCTGTTTTTT.

V usage is TRBV7-9 and J usage is TRBJ1-4; the match to TRBD1 covers 8 bases. Germline V lookup: CDR1 SEHNR, CDR2 FQNEAQ (reference sequence). The CDR3 is 15 amino acids. After removal of 5 bases from V and 6 bases from J, the junction contained 8 bases not matched to a gene. The CDR3 DNA reads TGTGCCAGCAGCCTCCGGACAGGGCCGGATGAAAAACTGTTTTTT. Protein sequence: CASSLRTGPDEKLFF.

The chain has TRBV7-2 and TRBJ2-7; 7 nucleotides line up with TRBD2. Germline V CDR1 and CDR2: SGHTA, FQGNSA. CDR3 length: 15 amino acids. Trimming cost V 0 bases and J 2 bases; bases outside gene matches: 4. CDR3 loop: CASSLASGTTYEQYF. In DNA form, the CDR3 reads TGTGCCAGCAGCTTAGCGAGCGGGACGACCTACGAGCAGTACTTC.

The chain carries TRBV28 and TRBJ2-1, with 12 nucleotides matching TRBD2. The CDR3 totals 16 residues. V trimming: 3 bases; J trimming: 4 bases; junction bases outside the gene matches: 4. CDR1 is MDHEN and CDR2 is SYDVKM in the germline V gene. This CDR3 reads CASSFRGTSGYNEQFF. The CDR3 DNA is TGTGCCAGCAGTTTTAGAGGGACTAGCGGGTACAATGAGCAGTTCTTC. The full variable domain, rest sourced from reference TRBV28 and TRBJ2-1, is DVKVTQSSRYLVKRTGEKVFLECVQDMDHENMFWYRQDPGLGLRLIYFSYDVKMKEKGDIPEGYSVSREKKERFSLILESASTNQTSMYLCASSFRGTSGYNEQFFGPGTRLTVL.

The chain couples TRBV5-4 to TRBJ1-4, with D perhaps TRBD1 (5 bases). The V end lost 4 bases, the J end lost 6 bases, and 13 bases lay between the germline ends. Germline assignment: CDR1 SGHNT and CDR2 YYREEE (reference sequence). The CDR3 totals 14 residues. CDR3 DNA: TGTGCCAGCAGCCTTCAAACAGGTGATGAAAAACTGTTTTTT. It specifies CASSLQTGDEKLFF.

V and J are TRBV28 and TRBJ2-1; 12 bases agree with TRBD2. Looked up from germline, CDR1 is MDHEN and CDR2 is SYDVKM. V shed 4 bases, J shed 9 bases, and the junction held 10 bases outside the gene matches. This CDR3 is 16 amino acids long. The CDR3 loop reads CASSSRTSGKDSEQFF. The DNA for the CDR3 is TGTGCCAGCAGTTCCCGGACTAGCGGGAAGGACTCTGAGCAGTTCTTC.

The rearrangement uses TRBV2 and TRBJ2-7, with D perhaps TRBD1 or TRBD2 (5 bases each). Trimming stripped 3 bases from V and 3 bases from J, with 12 bases between. This CDR3 is 14 amino acids long. Germline V lookup: CDR1 SNHLY, CDR2 FYNNEI. The CDR3 here is CASSEGDIGYEQYF. The CDR3, as DNA: TGTGCCAGCAGTGAGGGGGATATAGGCTACGAGCAGTACTTC.

V usage is TRBV5-1 and J usage is TRBJ2-7, with 7 bases that match TRBD1. CDR3 length equals 14 residues. From germline, CDR1 is SGHRS and CDR2 YFSETQ. The trim removed 4 bases at V and 3 bases at J, leaving 7 bases unmatched. The CDR3 nucleotides are TGCGCCAGCAGCCCTCAACCAGGGGGCTACGAGCAGTACTTC. This codes for CASSPQPGGYEQYF.

The rearrangement joins TRBV30 to TRBJ2-1; TRBD2 agrees at 8 bases. The J segment lost 0 bases and the V segment lost 3 bases, leaving 4 bases of the junction unmatched. The CDR3 contains 15 residues. CDR1 GTSNPN and CDR2 SVGIG come from the germline V gene (reference sequence). The CDR3 here is CAWRKLADSYNEQFF. The CDR3 DNA follows: TGTGCCTGGAGAAAACTAGCGGACTCCTACAATGAGCAGTTCTTC.

The genes are TRBV6-5 and TRBJ2-3, with TRBD1 matching 9 bases. After removal of 2 bases from V and 5 bases from J, the junction contained 5 bases not matched to a gene. This CDR3 is built from 15 residues. Germline V gene data show CDR1 as MNHEY and CDR2 as SVGAGI. The CDR3 coding sequence is TGTGCCAGCAGTTACGAGACAGGGGGTCAAGATACGCAGTATTTT. Amino acids: CASSYETGGQDTQYF.

The chain links TRBV3-1 (or the pseudogene TRBV3-2) to TRBJ1-1; the D gene is possibly TRBD1 (6 bases). This CDR3 contains 15 residues. V dropped 1 base and J dropped 1 base, with 10 bases sitting between them. The germline CDR1 and CDR2 sequences are LGHDT and YNNKEL (reference sequence). CDR3 nucleotide sequence: TGTGCCAGCAGCCAAGTACCGACAGGGAACACTGAAGCTTTCTTT. Its protein product is CASSQVPTGNTEAFF.